The sequence of this T cell receptor (beta chain) was determined in a study of T cell responses to AZD1222 COVID-19 vaccine. The data were produced by immunoSEQ multiplex PCR, yet TCRdb's version contains in-frame clones alone and is incomplete. The sample shows roughly 150,000 clones, roughly 92% of them seen only once. Study results and caveats: Donors skewed white British and female; clonal diversity was possibly underestimated. The span of vaccine-associated CD4 TCRs extended across spike, with dominance at 160-218 and 743-854. None of the repertoires were sampled until the peak T cell response had passed. Rises in breadth and depth of Spike-specific TCRs came after two AZD1222 doses.

Comment on this clone: What it binds is not known.

The receptor's source is an adult in good health. The sequenced sample was peripheral blood, obtained on day 0 of AZD1222 vaccination.

DNA for the CDR3: TGTGCCAGCAGTTACTCTGACGAGACCCAGTACTTC. Its protein product is CASSYSDETQYF. The chain carries TRBV6-5 and TRBJ2-5; D unclear. This CDR3 is built from 12 residues. Germline values: CDR1 MNHEY, CDR2 SVGAGI. The V end lost 0 bases, the J end lost 5 bases, and 4 bases lay between the germline ends.